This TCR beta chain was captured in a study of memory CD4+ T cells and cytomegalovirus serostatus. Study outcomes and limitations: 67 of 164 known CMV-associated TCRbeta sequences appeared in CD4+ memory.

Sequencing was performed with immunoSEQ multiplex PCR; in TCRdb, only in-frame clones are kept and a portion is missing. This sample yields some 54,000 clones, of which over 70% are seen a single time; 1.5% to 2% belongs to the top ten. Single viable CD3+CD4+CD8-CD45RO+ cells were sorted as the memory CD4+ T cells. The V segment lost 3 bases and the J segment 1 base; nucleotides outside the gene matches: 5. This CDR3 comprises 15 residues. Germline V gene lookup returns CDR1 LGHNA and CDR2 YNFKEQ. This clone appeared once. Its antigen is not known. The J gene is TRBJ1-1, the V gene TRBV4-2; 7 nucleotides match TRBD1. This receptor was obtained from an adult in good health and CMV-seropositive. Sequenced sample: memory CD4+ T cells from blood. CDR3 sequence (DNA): TGTGCCAGCAGCCAGCCTACAGGGGAGAACACTGAAGCTTTCTTT. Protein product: CASSQPTGENTEAFF.